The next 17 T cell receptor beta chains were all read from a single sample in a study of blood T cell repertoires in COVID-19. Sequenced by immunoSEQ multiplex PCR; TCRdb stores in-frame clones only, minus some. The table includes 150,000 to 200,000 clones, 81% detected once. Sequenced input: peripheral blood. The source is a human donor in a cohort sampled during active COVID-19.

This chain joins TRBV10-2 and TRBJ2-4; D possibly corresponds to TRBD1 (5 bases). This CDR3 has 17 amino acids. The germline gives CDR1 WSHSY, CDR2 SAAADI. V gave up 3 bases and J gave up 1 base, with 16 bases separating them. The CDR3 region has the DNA TGCGCCAGCAGTGACGCCCGACAGAGGACCGCCAAAAACATTCAGTACTTC. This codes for CASSDARQRTAKNIQYF.

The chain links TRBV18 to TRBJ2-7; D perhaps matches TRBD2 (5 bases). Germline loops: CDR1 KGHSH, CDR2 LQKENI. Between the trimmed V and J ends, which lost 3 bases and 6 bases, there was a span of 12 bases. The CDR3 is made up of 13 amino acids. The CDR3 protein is CASSPREGGEQYF. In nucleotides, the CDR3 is TGTGCCAGCTCACCCCGGGAAGGTGGCGAGCAGTACTTC.

CDR3 DNA sequence: TGTGCCAGTAGTGAGGATGTCTATGGCTACACCTTC. Protein: CASSEDVYGYTF. The chain links TRBV19 to TRBJ1-2; no reliable D call. This CDR3 is built from 12 residues. Trimming shortened V by 5 bases and J by 4 bases, and 8 bases separated the two germline ends. Looked up from germline, CDR1 is LNHDA and CDR2 is SQIVND (reference sequence).

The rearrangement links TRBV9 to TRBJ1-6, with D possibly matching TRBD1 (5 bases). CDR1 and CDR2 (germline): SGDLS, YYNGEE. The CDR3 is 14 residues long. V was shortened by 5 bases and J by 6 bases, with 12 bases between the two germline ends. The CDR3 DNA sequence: TGTGCCAGCAGGGCCGGACATACTAATTCACCCCTCCACTTT. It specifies CASRAGHTNSPLHF.

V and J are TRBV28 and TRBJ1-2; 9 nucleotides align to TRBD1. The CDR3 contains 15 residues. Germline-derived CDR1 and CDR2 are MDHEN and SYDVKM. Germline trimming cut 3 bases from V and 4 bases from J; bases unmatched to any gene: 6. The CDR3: CASSFGTGSSYGYTF. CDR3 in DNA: TGTGCCAGCAGTTTCGGGACAGGGAGTTCCTATGGCTACACCTTC.

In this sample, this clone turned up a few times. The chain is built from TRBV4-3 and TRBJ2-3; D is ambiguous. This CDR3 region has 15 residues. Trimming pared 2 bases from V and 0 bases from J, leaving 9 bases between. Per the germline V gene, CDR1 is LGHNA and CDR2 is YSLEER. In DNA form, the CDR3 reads TGCGCCAGCAGCCAAAGCCCAAGCAGCACAGATACGCAGTATTTT. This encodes CASSQSPSSTDTQYF.

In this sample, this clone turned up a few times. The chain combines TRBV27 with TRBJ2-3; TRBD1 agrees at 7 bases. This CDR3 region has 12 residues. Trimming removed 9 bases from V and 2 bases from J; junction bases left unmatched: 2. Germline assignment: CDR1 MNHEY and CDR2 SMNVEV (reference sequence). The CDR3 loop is CASTGVTDTQYF. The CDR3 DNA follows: TGTGCCAGTACAGGGGTCACAGATACGCAGTATTTT.

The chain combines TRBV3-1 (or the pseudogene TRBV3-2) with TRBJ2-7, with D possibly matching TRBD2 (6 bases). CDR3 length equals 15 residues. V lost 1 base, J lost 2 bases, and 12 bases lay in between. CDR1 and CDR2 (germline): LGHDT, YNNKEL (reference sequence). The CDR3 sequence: CASSQVRGIPYEQYF. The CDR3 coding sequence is TGTGCCAGCAGCCAAGTGCGCGGGATCCCCTACGAGCAGTACTTC.

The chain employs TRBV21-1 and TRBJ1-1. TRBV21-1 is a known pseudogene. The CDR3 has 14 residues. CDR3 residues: CASSLSNADTEAFF. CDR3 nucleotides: TGTGCCAGCAGCTTATCGAATGCGGACACTGAAGCTTTCTTT.

CDR3 loop: CAIRPGGQGSPLHF. As DNA, the CDR3 is TGTGCCATCAGGCCAGGGGGTCAGGGTTCACCCCTCCACTTT. This sequence joins TRBV10-3 and TRBJ1-6; 7 bases line up with TRBD1. The length of the CDR3 is 14 residues. With 6 bases clipped from V and 9 bases from J, the junction kept 8 bases outside the gene matches. Germline loops: CDR1 ENHRY, CDR2 SYGVKD.

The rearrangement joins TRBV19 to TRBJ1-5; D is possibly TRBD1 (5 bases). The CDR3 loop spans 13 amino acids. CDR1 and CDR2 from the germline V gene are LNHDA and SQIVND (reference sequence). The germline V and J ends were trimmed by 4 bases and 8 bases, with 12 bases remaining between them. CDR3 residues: CASSSGGSEPQHF. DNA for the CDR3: TGTGCCAGTAGTAGCGGGGGTTCGGAGCCCCAGCATTTT.

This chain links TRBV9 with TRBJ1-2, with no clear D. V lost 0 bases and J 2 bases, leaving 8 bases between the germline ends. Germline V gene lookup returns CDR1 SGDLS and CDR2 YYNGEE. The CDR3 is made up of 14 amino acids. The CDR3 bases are TGTGCCAGCAGCGTAGAGGGAGGGAACTATGGCTACACCTTC. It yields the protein CASSVEGGNYGYTF.

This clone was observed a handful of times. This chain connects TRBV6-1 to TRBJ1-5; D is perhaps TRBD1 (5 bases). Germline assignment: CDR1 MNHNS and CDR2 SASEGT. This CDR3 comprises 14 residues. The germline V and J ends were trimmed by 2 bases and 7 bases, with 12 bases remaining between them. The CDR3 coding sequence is TGTGCCAGCAGTGAATTAGGAGGGGACCAGCCCCAGCATTTT. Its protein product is CASSELGGDQPQHF.

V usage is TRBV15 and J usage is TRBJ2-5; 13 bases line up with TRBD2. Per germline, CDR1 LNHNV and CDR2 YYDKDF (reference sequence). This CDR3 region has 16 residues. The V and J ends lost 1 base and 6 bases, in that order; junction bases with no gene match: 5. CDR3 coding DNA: TGTGCCACCAGCAGAGGAGGACTAGCGGGAGTCCAGACCCAGTACTTC. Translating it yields CATSRGGLAGVQTQYF.

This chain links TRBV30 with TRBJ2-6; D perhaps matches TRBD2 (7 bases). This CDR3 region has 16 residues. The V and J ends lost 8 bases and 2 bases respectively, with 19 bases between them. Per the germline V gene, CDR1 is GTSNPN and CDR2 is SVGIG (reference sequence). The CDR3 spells CARGVAGVAGANVLTF. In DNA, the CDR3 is TGTGCCCGGGGGGTGGCAGGGGTCGCTGGGGCCAACGTCCTGACTTTC.

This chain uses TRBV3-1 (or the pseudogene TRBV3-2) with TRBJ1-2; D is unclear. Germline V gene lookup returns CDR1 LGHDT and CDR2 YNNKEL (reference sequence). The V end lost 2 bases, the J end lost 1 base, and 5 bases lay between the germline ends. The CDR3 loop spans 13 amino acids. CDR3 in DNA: TGTGCCAGCAGCCAAACTGATAACTATGGCTACACCTTC. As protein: CASSQTDNYGYTF.

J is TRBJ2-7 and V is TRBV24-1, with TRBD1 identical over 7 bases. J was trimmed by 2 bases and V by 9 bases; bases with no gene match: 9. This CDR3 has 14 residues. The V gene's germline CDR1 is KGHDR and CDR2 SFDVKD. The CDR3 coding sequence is TGTGCCACCGAAAGTGACAGGGACCCCTACGAGCAGTACTTC. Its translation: CATESDRDPYEQYF.